The 20 T cell receptor beta chains reported below all come from one sample, sequenced in a study of neurological immune-mediated disorders. From the 5' RACE reads, TCRdb called clonotypes with MiXCR, one entry per CDR3 protein. The sample shows about 22,000 distinct CDR3 sequences, less than 8% of them seen only once. Sequenced: CD8+ T cells from blood. These receptors were taken from a man between 18 and 35 years old in good health.

This clonotype has a count of ten or more. Written as DNA, the CDR3 is TGCAGTGCTAATAGGGGTGGAAGGTACACCTTC. It specifies CSANRGGRYTF. V is TRBV20-1 and J is TRBJ1-2; a weak D match, TRBD1 (5 bases). This CDR3 spans 11 amino acids. Trimming shortened V by 4 bases and J by 11 bases, and 14 bases separated the two germline ends. The germline V gene encodes CDR1 DFQATT and CDR2 SNEGSKA (reference sequence).

In its sample, this clonotype was seen many times. The chain uses TRBV4-1 and TRBJ1-1; D is uncertain. There are 12 residues in the CDR3. Germline assignment: CDR1 MGHRA and CDR2 YSYEKL. V was trimmed by 0 bases and J by 7 bases, leaving 6 bases between them. The CDR3 loop is CASSQDAVEAFF. In DNA form, the CDR3 reads TGCGCCAGCAGCCAAGATGCGGTTGAAGCTTTCTTT.

Ten or more counts support this clonotype. The chain employs TRBV7-8 and TRBJ2-3; D is uncertain. V was pared by 4 bases and J by 6 bases, with 20 bases between. From germline, CDR1 is SGHVS and CDR2 FQNEAQ. The CDR3 totals 16 residues. This CDR3 is CASSWARQPNKDTQYF. The CDR3 DNA is TGTGCCAGCAGCTGGGCGCGGCAGCCGAATAAGGATACGCAGTATTTT. The whole variable domain, remainder taken from reference TRBV7-8 and TRBJ2-3, is GAGVSQSPRYKVAKRGQDVALRCDPISGHVSLFWYQQALGQGPEFLTYFQNEAQLDKSGLPSDRFFAERPEGSVSTLKIQRTQQEDSAVYLCASSWARQPNKDTQYFGPGTRLTVL.

This clonotype came up many times. The gene calls are TRBV3-1 and TRBJ2-7; D could derive from TRBD1 or TRBD2 (5 bases each). The germline CDR1 and CDR2 sequences are LGHDT and YNNKEL (reference sequence). The CDR3 is 15 amino acids. The V end was cut by 0 bases, the J end by 3 bases, with 12 bases between. The chain's CDR3 is CASSQDPGPYYEQYF. The CDR3 nucleotides are TGTGCCAGCAGCCAAGATCCGGGGCCATACTACGAGCAGTACTTC.

This clonotype was detected many times. The chain employs TRBV14 and TRBJ1-3; TRBD1 matches 8 bases. The CDR3 covers 21 residues. The germline CDR1 and CDR2 sequences are SGHDN and FVKESK. V was pared by 0 bases and J by 2 bases, with 18 bases of the junction left unmatched. CDR3 DNA: TGTGCCAGCAGCCAAGATCCAGCGGAGGACAGGGCTACTCTTACTGGAAACACCATATATTTT. This translates into CASSQDPAEDRATLTGNTIYF.

This clonotype was observed many times. The chain employs TRBV20-1 and TRBJ2-1; unclear D gene. V was trimmed by 5 bases and J by 9 bases, leaving 8 bases between them. The germline gives CDR1 DFQATT, CDR2 SNEGSKA (reference sequence). This CDR3 spans 10 amino acids. CDR3 sequence: CSALDAEQFF. The CDR3 DNA sequence: TGCAGTGCTTTGGACGCTGAGCAGTTCTTC.

This clonotype was observed at least ten times. This sequence joins TRBV12-3 or TRBV12-4 and TRBJ1-1; perhaps TRBD1 as D (5 bases). V lost 6 bases and J 1 base, leaving 12 bases between the germline ends. The CDR3 is made up of 14 amino acids. The CDR3 region is CASRESGENTEAFF. The CDR3 DNA is TGTGCCAGCAGGGAGTCGGGGGAGAACACTGAAGCTTTCTTT.

This clonotype has at least ten counts. This chain connects TRBV27 to TRBJ1-5; 10 nucleotides agree with TRBD1. The trim removed 4 bases at V and 16 bases at J, leaving 13 bases unmatched. The CDR3 covers 14 residues. Germline V lookup: CDR1 MNHEY, CDR2 SMNVEV (reference sequence). DNA for the CDR3: TGTGCCAGCAGTTCAAGACAGGGGGCGAGACGGGAACATTTT. Translated, it gives CASSSRQGARREHF.

This clonotype was counted a few times. This may stem from a read error, because a much larger clone lies one nucleotide away. The V gene is TRBV10-2, the J gene TRBJ2-2, with 12 bases that match TRBD2. CDR1 is WSHSY, CDR2 SAAADI, per germline. The CDR3 has 15 residues. CDR3 coding DNA: TGCGCCACCGAAACTAGCGGGGGGAACATCGGGGAGCTGTTTTTT. Translated, it gives CATETSGGNIGELFF.

This clonotype was picked up many times. The rearrangement links TRBV6-6 to TRBJ1-1, with 8 bases that match TRBD1. V shed 6 bases, J shed 7 bases, and the junction held 7 bases outside the gene matches. The CDR3 sequence is 13 residues long. Germline CDR1 and CDR2: MNHNY and SVGAGI (reference sequence). Written as DNA, the CDR3 is TGTGCCAGCAGCTCCCTCGGACAGGGTGAAGCTTTCTTT. Translating it yields CASSSLGQGEAFF.

This chain joins TRBV5-1 and TRBJ2-7, with D tentatively TRBD2 (5 bases). Trimming took 3 bases from V and 5 from J, leaving 15 bases between them. Germline-derived CDR1 and CDR2 are SGHRS and YFSETQ. The CDR3 extends over 14 amino acids. The CDR3 bases are TGCGCCAGCAGCTCTGACGGACTGTACCACGAGCAGTACTTC. Translating gives CASSSDGLYHEQYF.

This clonotype was found many times. The chain carries TRBV20-1 and TRBJ2-7; TRBD1 matches 7 bases. J gave up 6 bases and V 5 bases, and 10 bases lay outside the gene matches. This CDR3 region has 13 residues. Germline CDR1 DFQATT, CDR2 SNEGSKA (reference sequence). The CDR3 sequence is CSAEGEQGTEQYF. The CDR3 region has the DNA TGCAGTGCTGAAGGGGAACAGGGGACCGAGCAGTACTTC.

At least ten counts were recorded for this clonotype. The V call is TRBV29-1, the J call TRBJ1-1; a possible D gene is TRBD1 (5 bases). The V end lost 3 bases, the J end lost 1 base, and 15 bases lay between the germline ends. The CDR3 extends over 15 amino acids. The germline gives CDR1 SQVTM, CDR2 ANQGSEA. Here the CDR3 reads CSVDVGLTWNTEAFF. The CDR3 region has the DNA TGCAGCGTTGATGTGGGGCTGACTTGGAACACTGAAGCTTTCTTT.

This clonotype was counted at least ten times. The J gene is TRBJ1-2, the V gene TRBV7-9; the match to TRBD1 covers 8 bases. The CDR3 consists of 14 residues. CDR1 and CDR2 (germline): SEHNR, FQNEAQ (reference sequence). Trimming at V came to 1 base and at J to 8 bases, leaving 6 bases not matched to a gene. The CDR3: CASSLGTGIYGYTF. The DNA of the CDR3 is TGTGCCAGCAGCTTAGGGACAGGGATCTACGGCTACACCTTC.

This clonotype came up many times. V usage is TRBV11-2 and J usage is TRBJ2-1, with 7 bases aligning to TRBD2. The CDR3 extends over 13 amino acids. CDR1 and CDR2 from the germline V gene are SGHAT and FQNNGV. V lost 5 bases, J lost 10 bases, and 8 bases stayed unmatched. In DNA form, the CDR3 reads TGTGCCAGCAGCATACCGGGACTACCAGAGCAGTTCTTC. Protein sequence: CASSIPGLPEQFF.

This clonotype appeared many times. The chain carries TRBV29-1 and TRBJ2-7; weak D call: TRBD2 (5 bases). The CDR3 has 13 amino acids. The germline V gene has CDR1 SQVTM and CDR2 ANQGSEA. The V gene lost 7 bases and the J gene lost 3 bases, with 16 bases spanning the gap. The CDR3 bases are TGCAGCGGAACAGACGGGAACCTCTACGAGCAGTACTTC. Translation gives CSGTDGNLYEQYF.

This clonotype was counted many times. The chain couples TRBV5-1 to TRBJ2-7; no clear D. The CDR3 loop spans 15 amino acids. Trimming pared 3 bases from V and 2 bases from J, leaving 15 bases between. CDR1 and CDR2 from the germline V gene are SGHRS and YFSETQ. The CDR3 DNA sequence: TGCGCCAGCAGCTGGGCACTCCACCTGACCTACGAGCAGTACTTC. Encoded protein: CASSWALHLTYEQYF.

This clonotype occurred many times. The V call is TRBV5-6, the J call TRBJ2-7; the D gene is possibly TRBD1 (5 bases). V lost 4 bases and J lost 5, with 13 bases in between. This CDR3 has 13 residues. Germline V gives CDR1 SGHDT, CDR2 YYEEEE. This chain's CDR3 is CASSLQDFNEQYF. DNA of the CDR3: TGTGCCAGCAGCCTACAGGATTTCAACGAGCAGTACTTC.

J is TRBJ2-2 and V is TRBV5-1; possibly TRBD1 for D (6 bases). Germline V gene lookup returns CDR1 SGHRS and CDR2 YFSETQ. Trimming stripped 7 bases from V and 2 bases from J, with 27 bases between. The CDR3 has 19 residues. The CDR3 DNA sequence: TGCGCCAGCCAGACCTCACTCCAGCACCTGGACAGCAACACCGGGGAGCTGTTTTTT. Amino acids: CASQTSLQHLDSNTGELFF.

This clonotype has ten or more counts. The chain has TRBV7-6 and TRBJ2-1, with 7 bases lining up with TRBD2. The germline V gene has CDR1 SGHVS and CDR2 FNYEAQ. Unmatched junction bases numbered 6, after V lost 5 bases and J lost 2 bases. CDR3 length: 15 residues. For the CDR3, the DNA is TGTGCCAGCAGCCCCAGCGGGGCGCCCTACAATGAGCAGTTCTTC. Translated: CASSPSGAPYNEQFF.